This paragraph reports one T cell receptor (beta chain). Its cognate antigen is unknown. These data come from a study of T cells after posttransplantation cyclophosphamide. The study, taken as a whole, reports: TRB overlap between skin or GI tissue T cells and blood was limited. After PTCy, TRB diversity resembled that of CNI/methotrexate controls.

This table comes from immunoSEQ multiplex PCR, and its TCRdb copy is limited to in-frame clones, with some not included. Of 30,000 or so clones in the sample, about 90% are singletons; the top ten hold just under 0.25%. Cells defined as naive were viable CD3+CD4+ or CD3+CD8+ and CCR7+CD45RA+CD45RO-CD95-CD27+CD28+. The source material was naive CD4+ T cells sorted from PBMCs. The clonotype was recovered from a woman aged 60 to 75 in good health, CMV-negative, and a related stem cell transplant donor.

CDR3 sequence: CTSSQIDGGPSSYNEQFF. DNA for the CDR3: TGCACCAGCAGCCAAATAGATGGTGGTCCGAGCTCCTACAATGAGCAGTTCTTC. V is TRBV1 and J is TRBJ2-1; the DNA was not compared with TRBD2, the D call given in the table. TRBV1 is a pseudogene. The length of the CDR3 is 18 residues.